This TCR beta chain came from a study of T cell repertoires in cytomegalovirus infection. Study-wide background: Public TCR beta signatures were indicative of both CMV infection and a matching HLA type. The study's findings and limits: HLA-C-restricted CMV-specific TCR beta clonotypes were dominant in the ex vivo response. Cumulative public TCR beta family frequency identified carriers of CMV plus the relevant HLA.

CDR1 and CDR2 from the germline V gene are SNHLY and FYNNEI. The CDR3 spans 13 residues. Trimming took 5 bases from V and 8 from J; bases not matched to a gene: 6. As concerns this clonotype: The antigen is not known.

Using its own MiXCR run on the reads, TCRdb lists one record per CDR3 protein. The sample consists of 350,000 to 550,000 distinct CDR3 sequences, roughly a third of them appearing once. Sequencing was done on a sample of PBMCs. This chain uses TRBV2 with TRBJ1-2; 9 nucleotides align to TRBD1. This clonotype was sampled from a human donor in good health (CMV status not recorded). Some clones in this sample may be carry-over from other donors' samples. Here the CDR3 DNA reads TGTGCCAGCAGTACCGACGACAGGGGGGGCTACACCTTC. Protein product: CASSTDDRGGYTF.